This TCR beta chain was observed in a study of blood T cells in healthy people across ages. This clonotype has a handful of counts. Combining a sample-barcoded 5' primer with a J-beta primer mix, a second PCR ran for 7 to 11 cycles. Using its own MiXCR run on the 5' RACE reads, TCRdb lists one record per CDR3 protein. The sample has 800,000 to 1,300,000 distinct CDR3 sequences, about 23% seen once. This sample also belongs to another study, concerning T cells of mothers and their children.

The source material was blood. This sequence originates from a girl aged 2 to 10 in good health.

This CDR3 is CASSQNRDRFYEQYF. Written as DNA, the CDR3 is TGCGCCAGCAGCCAGAACCGGGACAGGTTCTACGAGCAGTACTTC. The rearrangement joins TRBV4-3 to TRBJ2-5, with 8 positions matching TRBD1. TRBJ2-7 explains the end of the DNA better; the J call may be wrong. Germline V gives CDR1 LGHNA, CDR2 YSLEER. The CDR3 runs 15 residues.